A single sample gave rise to the 25 T cell receptor beta chains below, sequenced in a study of CD8 T cells in Susac syndrome. With random hexamers, reverse transcription was performed on about 0.5 to 1 ug of RNA. From the immunoSEQ multiplex PCR reads, TCRdb called clonotypes with MiXCR, one entry per CDR3 protein. The sample lists 250,000 to 300,000 distinct CDR3 sequences, about 85% occurring once. The specimen was CD8+ T cells from PBMCs. The origin of the receptors is a human donor with multiple sclerosis.

This clonotype was found once. J is TRBJ2-5 and V is TRBV29-1; D is unresolved. Deletions cut 0 bases from V and 1 base from J, with 9 bases between. This CDR3 spans 14 amino acids. CDR1 is SQVTM and CDR2 is ANQGSEA in the germline V gene. The CDR3 reads CSVEDRRIQETQYF. CDR3 DNA sequence: TGCAGCGTTGAAGATCGGCGTATCCAAGAGACCCAGTACTTC.

V is TRBV6-6 and J is TRBJ2-7, with D maybe TRBD2 (6 bases). This CDR3 is 15 amino acids long. Germline-derived CDR1 and CDR2 are MNHNY and SVGAGI (reference sequence). Trimming cost V 6 bases and J 4 bases, with 19 bases left between them. CDR3: CASSADFSGAYEQYF. The DNA of the CDR3 is TGTGCCAGCAGCGCGGACTTTAGCGGTGCTTACGAGCAGTACTTC.

The V gene is TRBV4-2, the J gene TRBJ2-7, with D perhaps TRBD1 or TRBD2 (6 bases each). V gave up 3 bases and J gave up 5 bases, with 26 bases separating them. Looked up from germline, CDR1 is LGHNA and CDR2 is YNFKEQ. The CDR3 covers 18 residues. Here the CDR3 DNA reads TGTGCCAGCAGCCATGCGAGGGGGACGGGAGCGGTTATTCACGAGCAGTACTTC. Translated, it gives CASSHARGTGAVIHEQYF.

V gene TRBV2 combines with J gene TRBJ1-2; TRBD1 matches at 7 bases. The J segment lost 6 bases and the V segment lost 1 base, leaving 5 bases of the junction unmatched. The CDR3 has 14 amino acids. Germline V gives CDR1 SNHLY, CDR2 FYNNEI. DNA for the CDR3: TGTGCCAGCAGTGAAGGGCAGGGGGGCGATGGCTACACCTTC. It encodes CASSEGQGGDGYTF.

A word on this clonotype: The conserved phenylalanine or tryptophan is not found at the CDR3 terminus, so this likely reflects a read error. The DNA is left out, because the CDR3 cannot be placed on it with certainty; the CDR3 is given as TCRdb lists it. V and J are TRBV7-9 and TRBJ2-1. Germline loops: CDR1 SEHNR, CDR2 FQNEAQ (reference sequence). The CDR3 spans 12 residues, counting both ends. The CDR3: CASSYNGVTYDL.

This CDR3 reads CASIGGSYNEQFF. The CDR3 DNA sequence: TGTGCCAGCATCGGCGGCTCCTACAATGAGCAGTTCTTC. The chain employs TRBV7-9 and TRBJ2-1, with D hard to call. In germline, CDR1 is SEHNR, CDR2 FQNEAQ (reference sequence). The CDR3 extends over 13 amino acids. V was pared by 7 bases and J by 0 bases, with 7 bases between.

The count of this clonotype is one. The rearrangement joins TRBV7-3 to TRBJ1-6; D remains ambiguous. CDR1 is SGHTA, CDR2 FQGTGA, per germline. The CDR3 consists of 13 residues. Between the trimmed V and J ends, which lost 3 bases and 8 bases, there was a span of 8 bases. In DNA, the CDR3 is TGTGCCAGCAGCTTTCAGTACGATTCACCCCTCCACTTT. It encodes CASSFQYDSPLHF. Full variable domain (rest looked up from reference TRBV7-3 and TRBJ1-6): GAGVSQTPSNKVTEKGKYVELRCDPISGHTALYWYRQSLGQGPEFLIYFQGTGAADDSGLPNDRFFAVRPEGSVSTLKIQRTERGDSAVYLCASSFQYDSPLHFGNGTRLTVT.

V and J are TRBV10-3 and TRBJ2-7; D is ambiguous. Trimming cost V 3 bases and J 3 bases, with 9 bases left between them. The V gene's germline CDR1 is ENHRY and CDR2 SYGVKD. This CDR3 spans 13 amino acids. CDR3 sequence reads: CAISEVTYYEQYF. The CDR3 DNA sequence: TGTGCCATCAGTGAAGTGACCTACTACGAGCAGTACTTC.

This clonotype was detected once. The gene calls are TRBV5-6 and TRBJ2-7, with D hard to call. The germline V gene has CDR1 SGHDT and CDR2 YYEEEE. CDR3 length: 13 residues. Trimming shortened V by 6 bases and J by 3 bases, and 13 bases separated the two germline ends. DNA for the CDR3: TGTGCCAGCACACTCGGAACACTCTACGAGCAGTACTTC. Translation: CASTLGTLYEQYF.

This chain links TRBV20-1 with TRBJ1-1; D uncertain. Germline CDR1 is DFQATT and CDR2 is SNEGSKA (reference sequence). The CDR3 loop spans 11 amino acids. With 7 bases removed from V and 1 base from J, the gap between germline ends came to 7 bases. DNA of the CDR3: TGCAGTGACCTCAGGAACACTGAAGCTTTCTTT. Translated: CSDLRNTEAFF.

The chain has TRBV3-1 and TRBJ1-3; no reliable D call. The CDR3 is 15 amino acids. V lost 4 bases and J 1 base, leaving 11 bases between the germline ends. CDR1 and CDR2 (germline): LGHDT, YNNKEL (reference sequence). The DNA of the CDR3 is TGTGCCAGCAGCCCGGGCGAAGGGTCTGGAAACACCATATATTTT. Its translation is CASSPGEGSGNTIYF.

J is TRBJ1-5 and V is TRBV15; D uncertain. The CDR3 loop spans 13 amino acids. The V gene lost 7 bases and the J gene lost 4 bases, with 11 bases spanning the gap. Per germline, CDR1 LNHNV and CDR2 YYDKDF (reference sequence). CDR3 nucleotide sequence: TGTGCCACCACCCCGGGCCTTAATCAGCCCCAGCATTTT. The encoded protein is CATTPGLNQPQHF.

V usage is TRBV25-1 and J usage is TRBJ2-1, with a weak D call TRBD1 (6 bases). V was pared by 3 bases and J by 0 bases, with 15 bases between. This CDR3 is built from 17 residues. Germline values: CDR1 MGHDK, CDR2 SYGVNS. CDR3 sequence (DNA): TGTGCCAGCAGTGAGTCCGAGGGGGTGAGCTCCTACAATGAGCAGTTCTTC. Encoded protein: CASSESEGVSSYNEQFF. Using reference TRBV25-1 and TRBJ2-1 for the parts outside the CDR3, the full variable domain is EADIYQTPRYLVIGTGKKITLECSQTMGHDKMYWYQQDPGMELHLIHYSYGVNSTEKGDLSSESTVSRIRTEHFPLTLESARPSHTSQYLCASSESEGVSSYNEQFFGPGTRLTVL.

CDR3 coding DNA: TGTGCCAGCGGACTTCTCACAGATACGCAGTATTTT. Its protein product is CASGLLTDTQYF. The chain links TRBV27 to TRBJ2-3, with TRBD2 as a possible D gene (5 bases). Germline V gives CDR1 MNHEY, CDR2 SMNVEV (reference sequence). The germline V and J ends were trimmed by 8 bases and 2 bases, with 8 bases remaining between them. CDR3 size: 12 residues.

V gene TRBV27 combines with J gene TRBJ1-3; 7 bases line up with TRBD1. This CDR3 comprises 16 residues. Germline assignment: CDR1 MNHEY and CDR2 SMNVEV (reference sequence). Trimming cost V 5 bases and J 0 bases; bases outside gene matches: 7. The CDR3 DNA is TGTGCCAGCAGTCTCCGACAGGGCTACTCTGGAAACACCATATATTTT. This gives the protein CASSLRQGYSGNTIYF.

This clonotype appeared a few times. J is TRBJ2-7 and V is TRBV14; perhaps TRBD2 as D (5 bases). The CDR3 sequence is 15 residues long. Trimming took off 1 base at V and 4 bases at J, with 14 bases between the two ends. The germline CDR1 and CDR2 sequences are SGHDN and FVKESK. The chain's CDR3 is CASSQATPLGYEQYF. The DNA for the CDR3 is TGTGCCAGCAGCCAAGCCACACCACTAGGGTACGAGCAGTACTTC.

The gene calls are TRBV14 and TRBJ2-2, with D maybe TRBD1 (6 bases). CDR1 SGHDN and CDR2 FVKESK come from the germline V gene. V shed 6 bases and J shed 6 bases, with 11 bases lying between them. This CDR3 is 13 amino acids long. This CDR3 reads CASSKYRAGELFF. The CDR3 DNA reads as TGTGCCAGCAGTAAATACAGGGCCGGGGAGCTGTTTTTT.

The CDR3 sequence is CATGLTATNEKLFF. In nucleotides, the CDR3 is TGTGCCACAGGACTAACTGCAACTAATGAAAAACTGTTTTTT. J is TRBJ1-4 and V is TRBV2; D is unresolved. CDR1 is SNHLY and CDR2 is FYNNEI in the germline V gene. The CDR3 consists of 14 residues. V was cut by 10 bases and J by 0 bases, with 12 bases left in between.

This chain connects TRBV13 to TRBJ2-2; possibly TRBD1 or TRBD2 for D (5 bases each). The CDR3 is 16 amino acids. CDR1 is PRHDT, CDR2 FYEKMQ, per germline (reference sequence). V lost 5 bases, J lost 0 bases, and 13 bases lay in between. The CDR3 region is CASSLGTAANTGELFF. The CDR3, as DNA: TGTGCCAGCAGCCTCGGGACGGCTGCGAACACCGGGGAGCTGTTTTTT. The entire variable domain, with the rest obtained from reference TRBV13 and TRBJ2-2, is as follows: AAGVIQSPRHLIKEKRETATLKCYPIPRHDTVYWYQQGPGQDPQFLISFYEKMQSDKGSIPDRFSAQQFSDYHSELNMSSLELGDSALYFCASSLGTAANTGELFFGEGSRLTVL.

The V call is TRBV5-1, the J call TRBJ2-3; 9 bases are a match to TRBD2. V dropped 0 bases and J dropped 8; count of bases not matched to a gene: 10. Germline CDR1 is SGHRS and CDR2 is YFSETQ. CDR3 length equals 16 residues. In DNA, the CDR3 is TGCGCCAGCAGCTTGGTGGCTAGCGGGAACATGTCTACGCAGTATTTT. Translation: CASSLVASGNMSTQYF.

The chain employs TRBV5-6 and TRBJ2-1; TRBD2 aligns across 8 bases. This CDR3 comprises 14 residues. Germline V gene lookup returns CDR1 SGHDT and CDR2 YYEEEE. V shed 1 base and J 4 bases; nucleotides not matched to a gene: 1. The CDR3 DNA is TGTGCCAGCAGCTTGATAGCGGGGTACAATGAGCAGTTCTTC. Translating gives CASSLIAGYNEQFF.

The chain couples TRBV19 to TRBJ1-4, with 7 nucleotides matching TRBD1. The V gene's germline CDR1 is LNHDA and CDR2 SQIVND (reference sequence). The CDR3 is made up of 13 amino acids. CDR3 region: CAPYGQDNEKLFF. The CDR3 DNA is TGTGCTCCGTACGGACAGGATAATGAAAAACTGTTTTTT. Variable domain in full (rest from reference TRBV19 and TRBJ1-4): DGGITQSPKYLFRKEGQNVTLSCEQNLNHDAMYWYRQDPGQGLRLIYYSQIVNDFQKGDIAEGYSVSREKKESFPLTVTSAQKNPTAFYLCAPYGQDNEKLFFGSGTQLSVL.

This chain connects TRBV12-5 to TRBJ2-1; D call uncertain. This CDR3 spans 14 amino acids. The germline V gene has CDR1 LGHNT and CDR2 FRNRAP. Trimming removed 6 bases at V and 4 bases at J, with 13 bases between. DNA of the CDR3: TGTGCTAGTGGCCTCGTAGCTCAATACAATGAGCAGTTCTTC. Its translation is CASGLVAQYNEQFF.

CDR3 region: CASSLGLPHPNEQFF. The CDR3 coding sequence is TGTGCCAGCAGCTTGGGTCTACCACACCCCAATGAGCAGTTCTTC. V is TRBV5-6 and J is TRBJ2-1; D uncertain. Deletions cut 0 bases from V and 6 bases from J, with 13 bases between. Germline loops: CDR1 SGHDT, CDR2 YYEEEE. The CDR3 consists of 15 residues.

This clonotype was detected only once. The chain recombines TRBV28 with TRBJ1-3, with TRBD1 identical over 9 bases. Germline-derived CDR1 and CDR2 are MDHEN and SYDVKM. CDR3 length: 16 amino acids. V shed 7 bases, J shed 6 bases, and the junction held 13 bases outside the gene matches. CDR3 coding DNA: TGTGCCAGCAAAGGGACAGGGACGTCTCCTGAAAACACCATATATTTT. This gives the protein CASKGTGTSPENTIYF.